This T cell receptor (beta chain) was observed in a study of T cell responses to AZD1222 COVID-19 vaccine. Study-wide points: None of the repertoires were sampled until the peak T cell response had passed. Just 5 to 7 people given AZD1222 tested seropositive at baseline. Spike-specific TCR breadth and depth were elevated following two AZD1222 doses. Nearly half of unique spike-specific TCRs reportedly avoided B.1.351 and B.1.1.7 mutated regions.

As regards this clone: The antigen is undetermined.

This CDR3 has 18 residues. Trimming removed 3 bases from V and 6 bases from J; junction bases left unmatched: 16. CDR1 LNHDA and CDR2 SQIVND come from the germline V gene (reference sequence). Profiled with immunoSEQ multiplex PCR; TCRdb holds only in-frame clones, not every one. The sample yields approximately 200,000 clones, roughly 92% seen once. The input for sequencing was peripheral blood, taken 28 days after the second AZD1222 dose. This TCR was recovered from an adult who received the AZD1222 COVID-19 vaccine. The chain is built from TRBV19 and TRBJ1-5, with 8 bases aligning to TRBD1. The CDR3 DNA reads as TGTGCCAGTAGTATTACGTTGCGGTATGACAGGGGAATTCAGCCCCAGCATTTT. Its translation is CASSITLRYDRGIQPQHF.